The 30 T cell receptor beta chains given below trace back to one sample, sequenced in a study of cytomegalovirus exposure and HLA in healthy donors (dated by TCRdb to about 2017). The library was produced with the immunoSEQ multiplex PCR assay. This immuneACCESS table, as held by TCRdb, lists in-frame sequences with V and J called but not all clones. Of the missing ones, under half trace to an unresolved V gene in checked studies; the others have no known cause. This sample has some 290,000 clones in its table, and 88% of those were observed once. Approximately 0.9% of the sample is held by the ten biggest clonotypes. Sequenced input: PBMCs. These receptor sequences come from a man aged 25-40 years in good health and CMV-seronegative.

The chain combines TRBV5-8 with TRBJ1-1, with 7 positions matching TRBD1. This CDR3 spans 11 amino acids. The germline CDR1 and CDR2 sequences are SGHTS and YDEGEE. Losses at the gene ends were 5 bases for V and 11 bases for J; bases not matched to a gene: 6. CDR3 in DNA: TGTGCCAGCAGGGACAGGTTTTCGGCTTTCTTT. Residues: CASRDRFSAFF.

The genes are TRBV29-1 and TRBJ2-7; possibly TRBD1 for D (6 bases). V dropped 2 bases and J dropped 2 bases, with 19 bases sitting between them. The germline V gene encodes CDR1 SQVTM and CDR2 ANQGSEA. CDR3 length: 16 amino acids. CDR3 amino acids: CSVESGLTGHTYEQYF. CDR3 DNA: TGCAGCGTTGAATCGGGCCTCACGGGACACACCTACGAGCAGTACTTC.

The chain is built from TRBV19 and TRBJ2-5; 7 bases line up with TRBD2. This CDR3 region has 15 residues. Germline V CDR1 and CDR2: LNHDA, SQIVND (reference sequence). Trimming cost V 6 bases and J 1 base; bases outside gene matches: 8. The CDR3: CASRPRAGLQETQYF. CDR3 bases: TGTGCCAGTAGGCCCAGAGCGGGGCTCCAAGAGACCCAGTACTTC.

The rearrangement joins TRBV21-1 to TRBJ1-1. TRBV21-1 is tagged as a pseudogene. The CDR3 spans 15 residues. Here the CDR3 reads CASSKRSSLQIEAFF. The DNA of the CDR3 is TGTGCCAGCAGCAAGCGGAGTAGTCTCCAGATTGAAGCTTTCTTT.

A note on this clone: The same CDR3 arises from other DNA sequences in this sample as well. The gene calls are TRBV5-1 and TRBJ2-2; D is uncertain. This CDR3 is built from 13 residues. V was pared by 0 bases and J by 5 bases, with 5 bases between. The germline V gene encodes CDR1 SGHRS and CDR2 YFSETQ. The CDR3 loop reads CASSLAVTGELFF. CDR3 coding DNA: TGCGCCAGCAGCTTGGCTGTAACCGGGGAGCTGTTTTTT. Variable domain in full (rest from reference TRBV5-1 and TRBJ2-2): KAGVTQTPRYLIKTRGQQVTLSCSPISGHRSVSWYQQTPGQGLQFLFEYFSETQRNKGNFPGRFSGRQFSNSRSEMNVSTLELGDSALYLCASSLAVTGELFFGEGSRLTVL.

Here the CDR3 reads CASSLSGGPQHF. CDR3 bases: TGTGCCAGCAGTTTATCGGGGGGGCCCCAGCATTTT. The chain uses TRBV27 and TRBJ1-5; D might be TRBD1 (5 bases). Germline V gives CDR1 MNHEY, CDR2 SMNVEV (reference sequence). This CDR3 has 12 amino acids. V gave up 0 bases and J gave up 9 bases, with 6 bases separating them.

This clone has a single count. The J gene is TRBJ2-1, the V gene TRBV6-5; the match to TRBD1 covers 12 bases. The CDR3 is made up of 16 amino acids. The junction had 8 bases not matched to a gene; V was cut back by 4 bases and J by 7 bases. Per germline, CDR1 MNHEY and CDR2 SVGAGI. In DNA, the CDR3 is TGTGCCAGCAGTTTTGGGACAGGGGGCGGGAGGAATGAGCAGTTCTTC. Translating it yields CASSFGTGGGRNEQFF.

V and J are TRBV19 and TRBJ1-2; D might be TRBD1 (6 bases). V was pared by 3 bases and J by 8 bases, with 19 bases between. The V gene's germline CDR1 is LNHDA and CDR2 SQIVND (reference sequence). There are 15 residues in the CDR3. CDR3 sequence (DNA): TGTGCCAGTAGTATCAGGGACATTCCACGTCGGGGCTACACCTTC. Protein sequence: CASSIRDIPRRGYTF.

The V call is TRBV6-5, the J call TRBJ1-2; no definite D call. The CDR3 is 15 residues long. Germline CDR1 and CDR2: MNHEY and SVGAGI. Deletions cut 5 bases from V and 2 bases from J, with 15 bases between. CDR3 sequence (DNA): TGTGCCAGCAGTCGCACTTCAAGAGTGAACTATGGCTACACCTTC. This sequence encodes CASSRTSRVNYGYTF.

The chain couples TRBV18 to TRBJ1-2; D may be TRBD1 (5 bases). The CDR3 is 15 residues long. The germline V gene encodes CDR1 KGHSH and CDR2 LQKENI. V lost 4 bases and J lost 2, with 14 bases in between. The CDR3 coding sequence is TGTGCCAGCTCACGCAAACAGGAATCCAACTATGGCTACACCTTC. This translates into CASSRKQESNYGYTF.

The rearrangement joins TRBV5-1 to TRBJ2-3; D might be TRBD1 (7 bases). Germline V lookup: CDR1 SGHRS, CDR2 YFSETQ. The V and J ends lost 4 bases and 2 bases respectively, with 14 bases between them. The CDR3 has 15 residues. The CDR3 DNA follows: TGCGCCAGCAGCAGGGGGCGGGGACCCACAGATACGCAGTATTTT. Protein: CASSRGRGPTDTQYF.

The gene calls are TRBV28 and TRBJ1-6, with D possibly matching TRBD1 (5 bases). The CDR3 is 18 amino acids. Per the germline V gene, CDR1 is MDHEN and CDR2 is SYDVKM. With 4 bases removed from V and 3 bases from J, the gap between germline ends came to 19 bases. The CDR3 bases are TGTGCCAGCAGTTCGTCATTTTTGGACACCGACTATAATTCACCCCTCCACTTT. Protein: CASSSSFLDTDYNSPLHF.

This clone was recorded only once. The chain is built from TRBV6-4 and TRBJ1-5; D unresolved. V was cut by 6 bases and J by 9 bases, with 15 bases left in between. This CDR3 has 13 amino acids. Germline-derived CDR1 and CDR2 are MRHNA and SNTAGT. The CDR3 nucleotides read TGTGCCAGCAGCCTGGTGACAAGTGGGCCCCAGCATTTT. Amino acid sequence: CASSLVTSGPQHF.

The chain links TRBV2 to TRBJ1-1; 8 bases agree with TRBD1. Per germline, CDR1 SNHLY and CDR2 FYNNEI. This CDR3 has 14 residues. Trimming at V came to 6 bases and at J to 0 bases, leaving 3 bases not matched to a gene. CDR3 protein: CASRNRGLNTEAFF. The CDR3 DNA sequence: TGTGCCAGCAGGAACAGGGGGTTGAACACTGAAGCTTTCTTT.

With respect to this clone: The same CDR3 also results from other DNA sequences found in this sample. The rearrangement links TRBV6-5 to TRBJ2-2; D might be TRBD2 (6 bases). Trimming stripped 0 bases from V and 1 base from J, with 6 bases between. The germline gives CDR1 MNHEY, CDR2 SVGAGI. There are 15 residues in the CDR3. This CDR3 is CASSYSGGNTGELFF. The CDR3 DNA sequence: TGTGCCAGCAGTTACTCGGGGGGGAACACCGGGGAGCTGTTTTTT.

The chain links TRBV5-1 to TRBJ1-4; perhaps TRBD1 as D (5 bases). The CDR3 loop spans 15 amino acids. V was cut by 2 bases and J by 4 bases, with 12 bases left in between. The germline V gene has CDR1 SGHRS and CDR2 YFSETQ. The CDR3 reads CASSFNGQLNEKLFF. The CDR3 DNA follows: TGCGCCAGCAGCTTTAACGGACAACTTAATGAAAAACTGTTTTTT.

This chain links TRBV5-1 with TRBJ2-1, with 16 bases that match TRBD2. Germline CDR1 SGHRS, CDR2 YFSETQ. Losses at the gene ends were 4 bases for V and 7 bases for J; bases not matched to a gene: 5. This CDR3 is 16 amino acids long. CDR3 in DNA: TGCGCCAGCAGCCTGATGGGACTAGCGGGGGGGAATGAGCAGTTCTTC. Its translation: CASSLMGLAGGNEQFF.

The rearrangement links TRBV10-2 to TRBJ1-4, with a tentative D call TRBD1 (5 bases). Trimming removed 7 bases from V and 7 bases from J, with 16 bases in between. From germline, CDR1 is WSHSY and CDR2 SAAADI. The CDR3 is made up of 14 amino acids. The CDR3 nucleotides are TGCGCCAGCACCGTGGGGGGACCTGGTGAAAAACTGTTTTTT. It is translated as CASTVGGPGEKLFF.

The V gene is TRBV6-5, the J gene TRBJ1-3, with D hard to call. The CDR3 spans 13 residues. V lost 6 bases to trimming and J lost 0 bases, with 6 bases between them. Germline V lookup: CDR1 MNHEY, CDR2 SVGAGI. The CDR3 DNA is TGTGCCAGCAGCAGGCTCTCTGGAAACACCATATATTTT. This gives the protein CASSRLSGNTIYF.

This chain connects TRBV7-8 to TRBJ2-1; tentative D call: TRBD2 (6 bases). Per the germline V gene, CDR1 is SGHVS and CDR2 is FQNEAQ. CDR3 size: 15 residues. V was cut by 5 bases and J by 6 bases, with 17 bases left in between. CDR3 nucleotides: TGTGCCAGCAGCCCCCCCGGAGGGGTGGGCAATGAGCAGTTCTTC. This codes for CASSPPGGVGNEQFF.

The chain links TRBV10-2 to TRBJ1-1; TRBD1 agrees at 9 bases. Trimming at V came to 2 bases and at J to 3 bases, leaving 7 bases not matched to a gene. The CDR3 runs to 16 residues. CDR1 is WSHSY, CDR2 SAAADI, per germline. As DNA, the CDR3 is TGCGCCAGCAGTGAGGTATTGGGACAGGGCGACACTGAAGCTTTCTTT. The encoded protein is CASSEVLGQGDTEAFF.

This sequence joins TRBV4-3 and TRBJ1-6; maybe TRBD1 (6 bases). V lost 1 base to trimming and J lost 9 bases, with 22 bases between them. The V gene's germline CDR1 is LGHNA and CDR2 YSLEER. The length of the CDR3 is 18 residues. CDR3 residues: CASSQAPAGGRQGSPLHF. DNA of the CDR3: TGCGCCAGCAGCCAAGCACCCGCCGGGGGGCGTCAGGGTTCACCCCTCCACTTT.

V gene TRBV19 combines with J gene TRBJ1-5; 7 bases agree with TRBD1. V lost 7 bases and J lost 0; bases outside the gene matches: 0. CDR1 and CDR2 (germline): LNHDA, SQIVND (reference sequence). This CDR3 region has 13 residues. The CDR3 DNA is TGTGCCAGTAACAGGGGTAGCAATCAGCCCCAGCATTTT. Its protein is CASNRGSNQPQHF.

The J gene is TRBJ2-4, the V gene TRBV2; 7 nucleotides align to TRBD1. The CDR3 totals 15 residues. The junction had 7 bases not matched to a gene; V was cut back by 5 bases and J by 3 bases. Germline V CDR1 and CDR2: SNHLY, FYNNEI. The CDR3 sequence is CASSYRGTGKNIQYF. The CDR3 DNA reads TGTGCCAGCAGTTACAGGGGCACGGGCAAAAACATTCAGTACTTC.

V is TRBV7-2 and J is TRBJ2-7, with TRBD2 matching 12 bases. The CDR3 is made up of 16 amino acids. The V gene's germline CDR1 is SGHTA and CDR2 FQGNSA. Losses at the gene ends were 1 base for V and 4 bases for J; bases not matched to a gene: 5. CDR3 nucleotide sequence: TGTGCCAGCAGCTTAGAGGCTAGCGGGGGGGCGTACGAGCAGTACTTC. It specifies CASSLEASGGAYEQYF. Looking up the rest from reference TRBV7-2 and TRBJ2-7 gives the full variable domain: GAGVSQSPSNKVTEKGKDVELRCDPISGHTALYWYRQSLGQGLEFLIYFQGNSAPDKSGLPSDRFSAERTGGSVSTLTIQRTQQEDSAVYLCASSLEASGGAYEQYFGPGTRLTVT.

The chain carries TRBV11-2 and TRBJ1-2; D is perhaps TRBD1 (5 bases). Per the germline V gene, CDR1 is SGHAT and CDR2 is FQNNGV. The CDR3 sequence is 13 residues long. The V and J ends lost 3 bases and 4 bases respectively, with 9 bases between them. The CDR3 sequence is CASSFSGGYGYTF. CDR3 nucleotide sequence: TGTGCCAGCAGCTTTTCGGGGGGCTATGGCTACACCTTC.

The gene calls are TRBV28 and TRBJ2-3, with 7 bases that match TRBD1. CDR3 length: 14 amino acids. CDR1 is MDHEN and CDR2 is SYDVKM in the germline V gene. V dropped 6 bases and J dropped 1; count of bases not matched to a gene: 4. CDR3 bases: TGTGCCAGCAGATGGGACAGTGGCACAGATACGCAGTATTTT. Protein product: CASRWDSGTDTQYF.

The CDR3 region has the DNA TGTGCCAGCAGCGAGGGGGTTTACGGGACAGGGTATGGCTACACCTTC. It is translated as CASSEGVYGTGYGYTF. The chain is built from TRBV9 and TRBJ1-2; 9 positions agree with TRBD1. V shed 3 bases, J shed 5 bases, and the junction held 11 bases outside the gene matches. Germline lookup yields CDR1 SGDLS and CDR2 YYNGEE. This CDR3 region has 16 residues.

CDR3 nucleotide sequence: TGCAGCGTTGAAGACCCCGACTTAGGGGTTTCGACTGAAGCTTTCTTT. Protein: CSVEDPDLGVSTEAFF. This chain uses TRBV29-1 with TRBJ1-1, with D maybe TRBD1 (5 bases). Trimming took off 0 bases at V and 5 bases at J, with 19 bases between the two ends. Germline V lookup: CDR1 SQVTM, CDR2 ANQGSEA. This CDR3 spans 16 amino acids.

The chain employs TRBV4-1 and TRBJ2-7, with 13 bases fitting TRBD2. The germline gives CDR1 MGHRA, CDR2 YSYEKL. V lost 0 bases, J lost 7 bases, and 3 bases stayed unmatched. CDR3 length: 15 amino acids. CDR3 DNA sequence: TGCGCCAGCAGCCAAGATTTACTAGCGGGGGGGGAGCAGTACTTC. It encodes CASSQDLLAGGEQYF.